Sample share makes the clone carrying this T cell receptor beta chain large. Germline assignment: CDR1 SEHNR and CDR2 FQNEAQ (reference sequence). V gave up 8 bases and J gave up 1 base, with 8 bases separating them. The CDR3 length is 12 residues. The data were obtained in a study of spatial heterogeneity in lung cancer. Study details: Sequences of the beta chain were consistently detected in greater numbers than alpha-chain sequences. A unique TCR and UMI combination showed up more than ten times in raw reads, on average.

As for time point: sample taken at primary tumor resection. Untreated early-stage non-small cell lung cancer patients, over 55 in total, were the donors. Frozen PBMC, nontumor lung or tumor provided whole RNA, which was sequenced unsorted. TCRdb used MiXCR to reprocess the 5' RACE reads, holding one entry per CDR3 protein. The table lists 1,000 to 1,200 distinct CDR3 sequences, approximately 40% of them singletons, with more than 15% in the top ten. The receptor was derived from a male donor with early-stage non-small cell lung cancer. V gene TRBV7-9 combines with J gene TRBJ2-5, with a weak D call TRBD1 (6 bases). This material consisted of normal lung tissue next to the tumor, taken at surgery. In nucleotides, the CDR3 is TGTGCCAGCGACAGGCGCCAAGAGACCCAGTACTTC. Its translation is CASDRRQETQYF.